What follows is one TCR beta chain and its context. What it recognizes is unknown. This sample is part of a study of T-cell memory formation after mild COVID-19. In germline, CDR1 is MNHEY, CDR2 SVGEGT. V trimming: 6 bases; J trimming: 6 bases; junction bases outside the gene matches: 5. The length of the CDR3 is 14 residues. cDNA libraries for TCR alpha and TCR beta, carrying sample barcodes and UMIs, came from 5'RACE with constant-segment primers. TCRdb re-called the 5' RACE reads with MiXCR, one entry per CDR3 protein. The sample yields under 450,000 distinct CDR3 sequences, over 13% seen once. Findings of the study overall: There was a balanced CD4/CD8 profile in clones contracting day 15 to 85, and later expanders leaned CD4+. Whether second-wave clones peaking at day 37 were SARS-CoV-2 specific went unconfirmed. Shrinking CD4+ clones were chiefly CM and EM; CD8+ ones were chiefly EMRA.

The V gene is TRBV6-2 or TRBV6-3, the J gene TRBJ2-3; TRBD1 aligns across 11 bases. This receptor was taken from a man between 18 and 35 years old who had mild COVID-19 (a few samples of this study predate the infection). Cell type and time point are not known. The sequenced sample was PBMCs or a T cell subset sorted from them (not recorded which). The CDR3 DNA reads as TGTGCCAGCAGCGTGGACAGGGGGCGGGATACGCAGTATTTT. As protein: CASSVDRGRDTQYF.